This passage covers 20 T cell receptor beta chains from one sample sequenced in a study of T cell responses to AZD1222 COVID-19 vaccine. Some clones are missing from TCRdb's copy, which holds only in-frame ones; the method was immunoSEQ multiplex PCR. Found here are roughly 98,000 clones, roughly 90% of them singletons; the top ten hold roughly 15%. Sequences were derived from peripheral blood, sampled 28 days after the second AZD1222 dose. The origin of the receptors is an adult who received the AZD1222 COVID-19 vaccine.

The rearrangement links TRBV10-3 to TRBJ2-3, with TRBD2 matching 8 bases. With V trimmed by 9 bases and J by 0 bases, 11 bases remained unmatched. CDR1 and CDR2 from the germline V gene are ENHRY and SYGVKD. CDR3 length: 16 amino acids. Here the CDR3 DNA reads TGTGCCATAAAGAAAGGACTAGCACAGAGCACAGATACGCAGTATTTT. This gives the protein CAIKKGLAQSTDTQYF.

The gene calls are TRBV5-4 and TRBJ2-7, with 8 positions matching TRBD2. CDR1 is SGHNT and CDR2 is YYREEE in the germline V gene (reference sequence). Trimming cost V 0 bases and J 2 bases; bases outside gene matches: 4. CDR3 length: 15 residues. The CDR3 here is CASSLDPGGPYEQYF. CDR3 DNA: TGTGCCAGCAGCTTGGACCCGGGAGGGCCCTACGAGCAGTACTTC.

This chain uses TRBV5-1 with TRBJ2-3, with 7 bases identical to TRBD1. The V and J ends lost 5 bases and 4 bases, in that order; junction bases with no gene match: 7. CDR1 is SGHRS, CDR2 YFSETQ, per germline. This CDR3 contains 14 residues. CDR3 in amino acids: CASRPQGVSDTQYF. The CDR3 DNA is TGCGCCAGCAGACCTCAGGGGGTCTCAGATACGCAGTATTTT. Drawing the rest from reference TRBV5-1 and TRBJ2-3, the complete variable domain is KAGVTQTPRYLIKTRGQQVTLSCSPISGHRSVSWYQQTPGQGLQFLFEYFSETQRNKGNFPGRFSGRQFSNSRSEMNVSTLELGDSALYLCASRPQGVSDTQYFGPGTRLTVL.

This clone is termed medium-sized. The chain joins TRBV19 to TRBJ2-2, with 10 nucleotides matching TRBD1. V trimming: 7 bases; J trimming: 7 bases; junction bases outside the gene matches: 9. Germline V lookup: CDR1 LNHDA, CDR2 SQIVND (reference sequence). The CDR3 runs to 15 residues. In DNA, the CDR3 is TGTGCCAGTACCCAGACAGGGGGCTTTGGCGGGGAGCTGTTTTTT. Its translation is CASTQTGGFGGELFF.

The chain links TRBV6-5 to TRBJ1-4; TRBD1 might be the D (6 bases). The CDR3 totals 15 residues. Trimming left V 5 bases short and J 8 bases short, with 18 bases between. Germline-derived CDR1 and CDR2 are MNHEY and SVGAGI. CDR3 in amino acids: CASSTLTGGGEKLFF. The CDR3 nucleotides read TGTGCCAGCAGTACCCTGACAGGCGGAGGAGAAAAACTGTTTTTT.

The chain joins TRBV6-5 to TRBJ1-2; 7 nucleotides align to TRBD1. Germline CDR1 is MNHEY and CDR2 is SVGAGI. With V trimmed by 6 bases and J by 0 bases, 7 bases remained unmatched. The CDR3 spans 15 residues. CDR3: CASSRGQHTNYGYTF. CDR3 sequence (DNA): TGTGCCAGCAGCAGGGGACAGCATACTAACTATGGCTACACCTTC.

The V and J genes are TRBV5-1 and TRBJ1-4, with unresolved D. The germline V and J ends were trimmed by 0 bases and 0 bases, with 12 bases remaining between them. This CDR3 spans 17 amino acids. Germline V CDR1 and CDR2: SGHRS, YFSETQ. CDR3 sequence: CASSLGSLRATNEKLFF. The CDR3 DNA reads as TGCGCCAGCAGCTTGGGTAGCCTACGTGCAACTAATGAAAAACTGTTTTTT.

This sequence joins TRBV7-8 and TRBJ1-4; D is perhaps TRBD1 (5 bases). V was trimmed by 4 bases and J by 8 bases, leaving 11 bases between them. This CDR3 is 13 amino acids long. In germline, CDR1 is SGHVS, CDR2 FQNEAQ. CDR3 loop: CASSSQRDEKLFF. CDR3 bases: TGTGCCAGCAGCTCCCAGCGGGACGAAAAACTGTTTTTT.

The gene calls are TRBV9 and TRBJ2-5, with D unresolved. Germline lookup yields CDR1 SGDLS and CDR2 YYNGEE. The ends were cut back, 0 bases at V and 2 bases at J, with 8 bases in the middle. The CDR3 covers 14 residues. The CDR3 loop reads CASSVAWGQETQYF. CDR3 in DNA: TGTGCCAGCAGCGTAGCTTGGGGACAAGAGACCCAGTACTTC.

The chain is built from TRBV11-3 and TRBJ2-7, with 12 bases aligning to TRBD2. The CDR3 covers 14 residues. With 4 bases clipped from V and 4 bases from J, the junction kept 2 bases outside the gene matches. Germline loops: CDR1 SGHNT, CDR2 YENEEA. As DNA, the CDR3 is TGTGCCAGCAGCTCAACTAGCGGGAGGTACGAGCAGTACTTC. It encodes CASSSTSGRYEQYF.

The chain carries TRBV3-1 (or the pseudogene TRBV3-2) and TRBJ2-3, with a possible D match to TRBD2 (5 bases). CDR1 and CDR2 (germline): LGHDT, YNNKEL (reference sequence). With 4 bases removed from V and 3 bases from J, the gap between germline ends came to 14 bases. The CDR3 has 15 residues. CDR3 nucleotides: TGTGCCAGCAGCCTGGGCGGGTCTGGTACAGATACGCAGTATTTT. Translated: CASSLGGSGTDTQYF.

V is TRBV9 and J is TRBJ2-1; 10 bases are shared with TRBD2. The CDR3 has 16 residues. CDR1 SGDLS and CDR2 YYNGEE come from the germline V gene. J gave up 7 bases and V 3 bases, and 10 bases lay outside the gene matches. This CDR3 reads CASSGSRLAGLNEQFF. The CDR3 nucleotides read TGTGCCAGCAGCGGTTCGAGACTAGCGGGCCTAAATGAGCAGTTCTTC.

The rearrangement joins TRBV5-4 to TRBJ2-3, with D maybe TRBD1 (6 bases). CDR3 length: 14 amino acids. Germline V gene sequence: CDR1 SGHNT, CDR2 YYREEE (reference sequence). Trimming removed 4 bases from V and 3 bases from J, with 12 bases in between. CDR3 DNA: TGTGCCAGCAGCATCGGACAGCTAACAGATACGCAGTATTTT. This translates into CASSIGQLTDTQYF.

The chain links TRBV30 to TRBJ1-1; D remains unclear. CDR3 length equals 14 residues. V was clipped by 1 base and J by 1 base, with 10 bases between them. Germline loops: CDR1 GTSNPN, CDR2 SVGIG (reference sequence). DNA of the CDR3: TGTGCCTGGAGTGCAGGACTCCAGAACACTGAAGCTTTCTTT. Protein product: CAWSAGLQNTEAFF.

CDR3 region: CASSEGLASDTQYF. The CDR3 nucleotides read TGTGCCAGCAGTGAGGGGTTGGCTTCAGATACGCAGTATTTT. The genes are TRBV2 and TRBJ2-3; D gene ambiguous. Trimming cost V 3 bases and J 4 bases, with 11 bases left between them. The CDR3 totals 14 residues. The V gene's germline CDR1 is SNHLY and CDR2 FYNNEI.

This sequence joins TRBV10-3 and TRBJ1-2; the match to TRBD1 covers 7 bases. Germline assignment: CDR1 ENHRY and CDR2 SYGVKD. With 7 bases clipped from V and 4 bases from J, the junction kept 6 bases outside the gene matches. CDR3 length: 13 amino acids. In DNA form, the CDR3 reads TGTGCCATCACGAGGGACAGCCTCTATGGCTACACCTTC. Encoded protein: CAITRDSLYGYTF.

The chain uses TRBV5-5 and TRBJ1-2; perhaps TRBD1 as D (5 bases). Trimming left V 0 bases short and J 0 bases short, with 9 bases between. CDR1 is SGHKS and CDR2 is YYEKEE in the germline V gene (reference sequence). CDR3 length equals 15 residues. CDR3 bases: TGTGCCAGCAGCTTGGAAGACAGTGCTAACTATGGCTACACCTTC. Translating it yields CASSLEDSANYGYTF. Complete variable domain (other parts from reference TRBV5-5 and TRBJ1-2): DAGVTQSPTHLIKTRGQQVTLRCSPISGHKSVSWYQQVLGQGPQFIFQYYEKEERGRGNFPDRFSARQFPNYSSELNVNALLLGDSALYLCASSLEDSANYGYTFGSGTRLTVV.

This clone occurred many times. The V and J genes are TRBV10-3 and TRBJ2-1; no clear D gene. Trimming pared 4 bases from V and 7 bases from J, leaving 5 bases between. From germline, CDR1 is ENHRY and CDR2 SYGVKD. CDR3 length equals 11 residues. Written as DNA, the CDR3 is TGTGCCATCAGTGCCGGGAATGAGCAGTTCTTC. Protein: CAISAGNEQFF.

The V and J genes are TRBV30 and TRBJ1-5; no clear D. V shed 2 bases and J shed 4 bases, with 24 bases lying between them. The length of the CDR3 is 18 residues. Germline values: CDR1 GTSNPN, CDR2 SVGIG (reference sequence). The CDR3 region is CAWSFGFTRGYANQPQHF. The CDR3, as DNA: TGTGCCTGGAGTTTTGGATTCACTCGTGGCTACGCAAATCAGCCCCAGCATTTT.

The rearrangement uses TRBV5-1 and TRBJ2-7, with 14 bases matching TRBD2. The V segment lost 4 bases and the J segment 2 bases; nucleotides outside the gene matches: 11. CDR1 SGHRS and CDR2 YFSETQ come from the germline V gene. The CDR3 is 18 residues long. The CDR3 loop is CASSPGLAGVFTPYEQYF. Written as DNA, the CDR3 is TGCGCCAGCAGCCCGGGACTAGCGGGAGTTTTCACCCCCTACGAGCAGTACTTC. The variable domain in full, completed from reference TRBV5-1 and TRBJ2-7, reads KAGVTQTPRYLIKTRGQQVTLSCSPISGHRSVSWYQQTPGQGLQFLFEYFSETQRNKGNFPGRFSGRQFSNSRSEMNVSTLELGDSALYLCASSPGLAGVFTPYEQYFGPGTRLTVT.